Below, 30 T cell receptor beta chains from the same sample are listed, as sequenced in a study of T cell responses to AZD1222 COVID-19 vaccine. Repertoires were generated with immunoSEQ multiplex PCR, while TCRdb's copy carries only in-frame clones and drops some. Of about 140,000 clones in the sample, 90% are singletons; the top ten hold more than 3%. The input for sequencing was peripheral blood, taken on day 0 of AZD1222 vaccination. The receptors originated from an adult in good health.

The rearrangement joins TRBV5-1 to TRBJ1-3; 7 nucleotides match TRBD1. Losses at the gene ends were 1 base for V and 3 bases for J; bases not matched to a gene: 4. Germline values: CDR1 SGHRS, CDR2 YFSETQ. The length of the CDR3 is 15 residues. The CDR3 bases are TGCGCCAGCAGCTTGACAGGGGAATTTGGAAACACCATATATTTT. It translates to CASSLTGEFGNTIYF.

The chain couples TRBV27 to TRBJ1-5; the match to TRBD1 covers 11 bases. V trimming: 5 bases; J trimming: 5 bases; junction bases outside the gene matches: 5. The germline V gene encodes CDR1 MNHEY and CDR2 SMNVEV (reference sequence). The CDR3 length is 15 residues. The CDR3 is CASSPGTGGHQPQHF. The DNA for the CDR3 is TGTGCCAGCAGTCCCGGGACAGGGGGTCATCAGCCCCAGCATTTT.

This chain joins TRBV4-1 and TRBJ2-3; D ambiguous. The CDR3 consists of 15 residues. Trimming removed 0 bases from V and 3 bases from J, with 10 bases in between. Germline CDR1 reads MGHRA; CDR2 reads YSYEKL. In nucleotides, the CDR3 is TGCGCCAGCAGCCAAGAGTCTAGGACGACAGATACGCAGTATTTT. It yields the protein CASSQESRTTDTQYF.

The chain is built from TRBV7-8 and TRBJ2-3; 7 bases are a match to TRBD1. Looked up from germline, CDR1 is SGHVS and CDR2 is FQNEAQ. With 7 bases clipped from V and 2 bases from J, the junction kept 3 bases outside the gene matches. This CDR3 contains 13 residues. The CDR3 sequence is CASTEGATDTQYF. CDR3 in DNA: TGTGCCAGCACCGAGGGGGCCACAGATACGCAGTATTTT.

The chain couples TRBV5-1 to TRBJ2-3; D might be TRBD1 (6 bases). Trimming took 4 bases from V and 8 from J, leaving 20 bases between them. The V gene's germline CDR1 is SGHRS and CDR2 YFSETQ. The CDR3 covers 15 residues. The CDR3 loop is CASSPGTILWGTQYF. In DNA, the CDR3 is TGCGCCAGCAGCCCCGGGACAATTCTCTGGGGTACGCAGTATTTT.

The chain links TRBV19 to TRBJ1-5; 9 nucleotides align to TRBD1. J lost 1 base, V lost 0 bases, and 10 bases had no gene match. The CDR3 extends over 19 amino acids. Per the germline V gene, CDR1 is LNHDA and CDR2 is SQIVND (reference sequence). CDR3 coding DNA: TGTGCCAGTAGTATAGATCTCCTACAGGGGGCGTTAAGCAATCAGCCCCAGCATTTT. Encoded protein: CASSIDLLQGALSNQPQHF.

V is TRBV21-1 and J is TRBJ2-7; TRBD1 is the table's D call, not checked against the DNA. TRBV21-1 is flagged as a pseudogene. This CDR3 has 17 residues. In DNA, the CDR3 is TGTGCCAGCAGCAAAGAGGGTTCGGGACAGGGATCCTACGAGCAGTACTTC. The encoded protein is CASSKEGSGQGSYEQYF.

The chain links TRBV5-1 to TRBJ1-2; D remains ambiguous. CDR1 is SGHRS, CDR2 YFSETQ, per germline. Trimming removed 4 bases from V and 7 bases from J, with 17 bases in between. The CDR3 totals 14 residues. CDR3 sequence: CASSHGLTNVGYTF. The DNA of the CDR3 is TGCGCCAGCAGCCACGGACTTACGAATGTTGGCTACACCTTC.

The chain links TRBV5-1 to TRBJ1-5; 8 nucleotides match TRBD1. CDR1 SGHRS and CDR2 YFSETQ come from the germline V gene. The trim removed 1 base at V and 2 bases at J, leaving 2 bases unmatched. CDR3 length: 15 amino acids. In DNA form, the CDR3 reads TGCGCCAGCAGCTTGATGACAGGGGGCAATCAGCCCCAGCATTTT. Residues: CASSLMTGGNQPQHF.

Only a few counts were recorded for this clone. The chain combines TRBV19 with TRBJ1-5, with D possibly TRBD1 on 5 matching bases. Germline values: CDR1 LNHDA, CDR2 SQIVND (reference sequence). Trimming removed 6 bases at V and 2 bases at J, with 17 bases between. The CDR3 runs to 16 residues. Written as DNA, the CDR3 is TGTGCCAGTAGGACCGAAGTTCGGGGGGGCAATCAGCCCCAGCATTTT. Protein: CASRTEVRGGNQPQHF.

The chain couples TRBV19 to TRBJ1-3; no definite D call. Germline V gene lookup returns CDR1 LNHDA and CDR2 SQIVND (reference sequence). V was clipped by 7 bases and J by 4 bases, with 11 bases between them. This CDR3 comprises 13 residues. Written as DNA, the CDR3 is TGTGCCAGTAAGGCGTTCGGGGGAAACACCATATATTTT. Amino acids: CASKAFGGNTIYF.

The chain uses TRBV5-1 and TRBJ2-7, with 9 bases lining up with TRBD1. Per the germline V gene, CDR1 is SGHRS and CDR2 is YFSETQ. With 4 bases clipped from V and 3 bases from J, the junction kept 8 bases outside the gene matches. The CDR3 consists of 15 residues. The CDR3 loop reads CASSVGQGLIYEQYF. CDR3 in DNA: TGCGCCAGCAGCGTGGGACAGGGCTTAATCTACGAGCAGTACTTC.

CDR3 sequence (DNA): TGCGCCAGCAGCTTGGACCCTCGGCGGGTTAGCACAGATACGCAGTATTTT. Protein sequence: CASSLDPRRVSTDTQYF. This chain joins TRBV5-1 and TRBJ2-3, with D perhaps TRBD2 (5 bases). V was clipped by 0 bases and J by 0 bases, with 14 bases between them. CDR3 size: 17 residues. Germline loops: CDR1 SGHRS, CDR2 YFSETQ.

V gene TRBV30 combines with J gene TRBJ2-1; 13 bases align to TRBD2. Germline V gives CDR1 GTSNPN, CDR2 SVGIG (reference sequence). The CDR3 extends over 17 amino acids. After removal of 1 base from V and 0 bases from J, the junction contained 3 bases not matched to a gene. CDR3 in amino acids: CAWSELAGGLSYNEQFF. The CDR3 DNA reads TGTGCCTGGAGTGAACTAGCGGGAGGGCTCTCCTACAATGAGCAGTTCTTC.

V gene TRBV3-1 (or the pseudogene TRBV3-2) combines with J gene TRBJ1-4; 11 bases line up with TRBD1. V lost 3 bases, J lost 8 bases, and 8 bases stayed unmatched. There are 16 residues in the CDR3. Looked up from germline, CDR1 is LGHDT and CDR2 is YNNKEL (reference sequence). The CDR3 sequence is CASSQGPGQGGEKLFF. CDR3 DNA: TGTGCCAGCAGCCAGGGACCGGGACAGGGGGGAGAAAAACTGTTTTTT.

V usage is TRBV5-6 and J usage is TRBJ2-1; tentatively, D is TRBD1 (5 bases). The ends were cut back, 4 bases at V and 6 bases at J, with 20 bases in the middle. Germline V CDR1 and CDR2: SGHDT, YYEEEE. The CDR3 loop spans 16 amino acids. The CDR3 protein is CASSGRDSTFFNEQFF. DNA for the CDR3: TGTGCCAGCAGCGGCCGAGACAGTACTTTTTTCAATGAGCAGTTCTTC.

The chain couples TRBV27 to TRBJ2-6; TRBD1 agrees at 9 bases. Germline trimming cut 2 bases from V and 4 bases from J; bases unmatched to any gene: 3. The CDR3 is 16 residues long. The germline gives CDR1 MNHEY, CDR2 SMNVEV (reference sequence). The CDR3 loop reads CASSLKGTGGANVLTF. CDR3 in DNA: TGTGCCAGCAGTTTAAAGGGGACAGGGGGGGCCAACGTCCTGACTTTC.

This clone appeared once. This chain connects TRBV11-2 to TRBJ2-7, with D tentatively TRBD1 (6 bases). Per germline, CDR1 SGHAT and CDR2 FQNNGV. Trimming cost V 2 bases and J 5 bases, with 13 bases left between them. The CDR3 sequence is 14 residues long. The DNA for the CDR3 is TGTGCCAGCAGCTTACTACAGGGATTCCACGAGCAGTACTTC. Translating it yields CASSLLQGFHEQYF.

The V call is TRBV10-3, the J call TRBJ1-3, with TRBD1 as a possible D gene (5 bases). Germline V gives CDR1 ENHRY, CDR2 SYGVKD. V lost 0 bases and J lost 8, with 14 bases in between. The CDR3 totals 15 residues. The CDR3 DNA is TGTGCCATCAGTGAGTCGACGGGGGGTTTGGACACCATATATTTT. It codes for CAISESTGGLDTIYF.

The V gene is TRBV6-4, the J gene TRBJ1-2; D call uncertain. Germline lookup yields CDR1 MRHNA and CDR2 SNTAGT. The CDR3 runs 15 residues. The V gene lost 4 bases and the J gene lost 2 bases, with 14 bases spanning the gap. The CDR3 sequence is CASSVAAGSNYGYTF. CDR3 DNA: TGTGCCAGCAGTGTTGCCGCAGGCTCCAACTATGGCTACACCTTC.

The sample holds a few counts of this clone. The chain links TRBV6-1 to TRBJ2-5; D is ambiguous. Germline V gene sequence: CDR1 MNHNS, CDR2 SASEGT. Trimming left V 0 bases short and J 7 bases short, with 9 bases between. This CDR3 region has 13 residues. The CDR3 DNA sequence: TGTGCCAGCAGTGAAGCGGGCTTACGGACCCAGTACTTC. It translates to CASSEAGLRTQYF.

The chain uses TRBV19 and TRBJ1-2, with D unclear. Germline V gene sequence: CDR1 LNHDA, CDR2 SQIVND (reference sequence). Trimming left V 3 bases short and J 8 bases short, with 4 bases between. This CDR3 has 10 amino acids. CDR3 in amino acids: CASSIRGYTF. Here the CDR3 DNA reads TGTGCCAGTAGTATTAGGGGCTACACCTTC.

This clone was counted at least ten times. This chain links TRBV6-1 with TRBJ1-4; D is ambiguous. The CDR3 contains 15 residues. CDR1 is MNHNS and CDR2 is SASEGT in the germline V gene. V shed 2 bases and J shed 3 bases, with 10 bases lying between them. The CDR3 sequence is CASSENSGSNEKLFF. In nucleotides, the CDR3 is TGTGCCAGCAGTGAAAATTCGGGTTCTAATGAAAAACTGTTTTTT.

A single count supports this clone. This rearrangement joins TRBV10-3 to TRBJ2-1, with 9 positions matching TRBD2. Germline CDR1 and CDR2: ENHRY and SYGVKD. The CDR3 has 15 amino acids. Trimming took 3 bases from V and 7 from J; bases not matched to a gene: 7. The CDR3 spells CAISDLAGVGNEQFF. The CDR3 nucleotides read TGTGCCATCAGTGATTTAGCGGGGGTGGGGAATGAGCAGTTCTTC.

The chain uses TRBV19 and TRBJ2-6; D unresolved. Trimming cost V 7 bases and J 0 bases, with 10 bases left between them. The germline CDR1 and CDR2 sequences are LNHDA and SQIVND (reference sequence). This CDR3 is built from 15 residues. The CDR3 sequence: CASNVGPSGANVLTF. The CDR3 nucleotides read TGTGCCAGTAACGTAGGACCCTCTGGGGCCAACGTCCTGACTTTC.

This clone is a singleton in its sample. CDR3: CASSIPGQGASTEAFF. The CDR3 DNA sequence: TGTGCCAGTAGTATCCCGGGACAGGGGGCGAGTACTGAAGCTTTCTTT. The rearrangement uses TRBV19 and TRBJ1-1; 12 nucleotides line up with TRBD1. Germline V gene sequence: CDR1 LNHDA, CDR2 SQIVND (reference sequence). V was pared by 3 bases and J by 5 bases, with 7 bases of the junction left unmatched. This CDR3 spans 16 amino acids.

V is TRBV19 and J is TRBJ1-2; D gene uncertain. The CDR3 sequence is 13 residues long. Deletions cut 5 bases from V and 1 base from J, with 8 bases between. Germline assignment: CDR1 LNHDA and CDR2 SQIVND (reference sequence). This CDR3 is CASSEQINYGYTF. The CDR3 coding sequence is TGTGCCAGTAGTGAGCAAATTAACTATGGCTACACCTTC.

The count of this clone is one. The V call is TRBV27, the J call TRBJ1-2, with D tentatively TRBD1 (5 bases). V was trimmed by 1 base and J by 6 bases, leaving 18 bases between them. The germline V gene has CDR1 MNHEY and CDR2 SMNVEV (reference sequence). This CDR3 has 16 amino acids. CDR3 DNA: TGTGCCAGCAGTTTATATGGGGACGGAGCCAAGAATGGCTACACCTTC. Translating gives CASSLYGDGAKNGYTF.

This clone was picked up a small number of times. The J gene is TRBJ2-1, the V gene TRBV27, with 12 nucleotides matching TRBD2. There are 17 residues in the CDR3. Germline loops: CDR1 MNHEY, CDR2 SMNVEV (reference sequence). Trimming cost V 4 bases and J 6 bases; bases outside gene matches: 10. The CDR3: CASSSPVTSGSGNEQFF. The CDR3 DNA reads as TGTGCCAGCAGTTCGCCCGTGACTAGCGGGAGTGGCAATGAGCAGTTCTTC.

The chain has TRBV9 and TRBJ2-1; D is possibly TRBD1 (5 bases). V gave up 2 bases and J gave up 7 bases, with 10 bases separating them. Germline CDR1 and CDR2: SGDLS and YYNGEE. The CDR3 is made up of 13 amino acids. CDR3 amino acids: CASSVASGNEQFF. For the CDR3, the DNA is TGTGCCAGCAGCGTCGCATCAGGGAATGAGCAGTTCTTC.